This T cell receptor (beta chain) was sequenced during a study of shared clonotypes between healthy human individuals. Study-wide background: Per donor, three plates held CD4 naive cells, three held CD4 memory, two held CD8 naive and one held CD8 memory.

Replicate PCRs for sorted subsets used approximately 190 ng DNA; this equaled 33,000 or so T cell genomes. Authors' processing steps: Filtering differed since immunoSEQ provided only junctions, with no quality scores. Some clones are missing from TCRdb's copy, which holds only in-frame ones; the method was immunoSEQ multiplex PCR. V and J calls and clone size are as listed in that table; D and trimming were resolved from the DNA. The sample contains some 2,400,000 clones, around 95% of which appear only once. The CDR3 is made up of 15 amino acids. J was trimmed by 3 bases and V by 6 bases; bases with no gene match: 4. Germline CDR1 and CDR2: MRHNA and SNTAGT. About this clone: What it binds is unknown.

Study findings and constraints: Sampling used blood alone; tissue repertoires probably differ.

Input material: naive CD4+ T cells sorted from blood. The sample's subset: CD45RA+ positively selected. This receptor was taken from a young man in good health. The V gene is TRBV6-4, the J gene TRBJ2-3, with 12 bases fitting TRBD2. Here the CDR3 reads CASRLLAGGTDTQYF. CDR3 in DNA: TGTGCCAGCAGACTCCTAGCGGGGGGGACAGATACGCAGTATTTT.